This TCR beta chain was retrieved from a study of cytomegalovirus exposure and HLA in healthy donors. Study-wide points: Analysis was carried out at a later point, and it linked a missense DCLRE1C variant to TCR beta V- and J-gene trimming. In an earlier analysis, most TCR beta V segments were productive about 87% or about 30% of the time. Cytomegalovirus association was listed for about 150 TCR beta chains. 87-base-pair reads could not separate some V segments, including TRBV6-2 and TRBV6-3.

The PCR used 60 Vbeta and 13 Jbeta primers. Libraries were prepared by immunoSEQ multiplex PCR; TCRdb keeps only in-frame clonotypes and omits some of them. The sample includes around 130,000 clones, around 78% of them seen just once. About this clone itself: Its specificity is not known.

The V end was cut by 0 bases, the J end by 8 bases, with 11 bases between. Germline CDR1 and CDR2: SQVTM and ANQGSEA. The CDR3 is 12 amino acids. The chain uses TRBV29-1 and TRBJ2-7; a weak D match, TRBD2 (6 bases). This receptor was identified in a woman under 30 in good health and CMV-seronegative. Sequenced material: PBMCs. As DNA, the CDR3 is TGCAGCGTTGAAGATCGCGGGAAGCAGCAGTACTTC. This translates into CSVEDRGKQQYF.